The entry below gives a single T cell receptor (beta chain) sequence along with its context. Its target is not known. This specimen belongs to a study of cytomegalovirus exposure and HLA in healthy donors. Looking at the study overall: T cells numbering about 180 million yielded fewer than 140 million unique TCR beta sequences in an earlier analysis. An early data release held tens of millions of unique TCRs from HLA-typed donors.

This CDR3 is 14 amino acids long. Germline CDR1 and CDR2: MNHEY and SVGAGI. Trimming took 6 bases from V and 8 from J, leaving 16 bases between them. Both 60 Vbeta primers and 13 Jbeta primers went into the PCR. The authors' processing: An analysis that came later counted around 80 million unique TCR beta chains, about 10 million shared. The assay was immunoSEQ multiplex PCR, and TCRdb's table has in-frame clones only and misses some. The V and J calls and clone size were taken over from that table, and D and trimming were inferred from the DNA. Of roughly 180,000 clones listed, 82% are singletons. Study-level results: Segments of the TCR beta V type were, in most cases, productive about 87% or about 30% of the time in an earlier analysis.

The chain carries TRBV6-5 and TRBJ1-4, with D perhaps matching TRBD1 (6 bases). The sample taken for sequencing was PBMCs. The sequence came from a middle-aged man in good health and CMV-seronegative. CDR3 protein: CASRRAGVGEKLFF. The CDR3 DNA is TGTGCCAGCAGGAGGGCAGGGGTGGGCGAAAAACTGTTTTTT.